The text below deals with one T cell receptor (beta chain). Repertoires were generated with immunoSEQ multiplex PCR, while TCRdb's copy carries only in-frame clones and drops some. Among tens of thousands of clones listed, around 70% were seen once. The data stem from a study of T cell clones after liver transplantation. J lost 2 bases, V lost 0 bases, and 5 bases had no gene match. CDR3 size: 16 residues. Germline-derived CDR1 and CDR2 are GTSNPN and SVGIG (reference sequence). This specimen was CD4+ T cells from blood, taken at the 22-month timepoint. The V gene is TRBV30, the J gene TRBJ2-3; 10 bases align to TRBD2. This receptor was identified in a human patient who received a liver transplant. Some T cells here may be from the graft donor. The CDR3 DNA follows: TGTGCCTGGAGTGTAATTAGCGGGGGGCCCACAGATACGCAGTATTTT. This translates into CAWSVISGGPTDTQYF.